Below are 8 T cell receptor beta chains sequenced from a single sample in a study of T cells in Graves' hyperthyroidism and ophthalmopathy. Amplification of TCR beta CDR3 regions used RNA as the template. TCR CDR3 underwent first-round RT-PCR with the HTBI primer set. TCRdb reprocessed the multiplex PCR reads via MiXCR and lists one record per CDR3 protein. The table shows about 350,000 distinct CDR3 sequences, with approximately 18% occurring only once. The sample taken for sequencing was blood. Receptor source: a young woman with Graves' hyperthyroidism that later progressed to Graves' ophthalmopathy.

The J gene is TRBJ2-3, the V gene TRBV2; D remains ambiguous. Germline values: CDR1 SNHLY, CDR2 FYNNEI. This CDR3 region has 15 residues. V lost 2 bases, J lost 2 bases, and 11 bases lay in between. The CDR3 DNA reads TGTGCCAGCAGTGAAAGGCTAAGTATCACAGATACGCAGTATTTT. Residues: CASSERLSITDTQYF.

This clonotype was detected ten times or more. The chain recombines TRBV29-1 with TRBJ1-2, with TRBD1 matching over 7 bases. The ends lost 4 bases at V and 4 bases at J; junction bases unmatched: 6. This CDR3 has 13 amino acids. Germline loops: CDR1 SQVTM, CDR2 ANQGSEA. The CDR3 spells CSVAGGQLYGYTF. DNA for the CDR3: TGCAGCGTTGCAGGGGGACAGCTCTATGGCTACACCTTC. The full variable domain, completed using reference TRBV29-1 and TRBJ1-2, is SAVISQKPSRDICQRGTSLTIQCQVDSQVTMMFWYRQQPGQSLTLIATANQGSEATYESGFVIDKFPISRPNLTFSTLTVSNMSPEDSSIYLCSVAGGQLYGYTFGSGTRLTVV.

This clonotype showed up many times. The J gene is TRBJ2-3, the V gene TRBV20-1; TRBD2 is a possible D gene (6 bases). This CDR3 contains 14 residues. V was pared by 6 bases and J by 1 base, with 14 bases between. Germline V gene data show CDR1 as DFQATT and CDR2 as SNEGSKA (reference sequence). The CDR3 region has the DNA TGCAGTGCAAGTACGGGGGTGGGCACAGATACGCAGTATTTT. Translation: CSASTGVGTDTQYF.

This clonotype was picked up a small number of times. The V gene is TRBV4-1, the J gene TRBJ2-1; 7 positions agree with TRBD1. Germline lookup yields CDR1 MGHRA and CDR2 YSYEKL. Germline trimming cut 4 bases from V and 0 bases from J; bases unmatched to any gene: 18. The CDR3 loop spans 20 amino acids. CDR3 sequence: CASSPDGETGTLSSYNEQFF. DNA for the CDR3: TGCGCCAGCAGCCCGGACGGCGAGACAGGGACCCTTAGCTCCTACAATGAGCAGTTCTTC.

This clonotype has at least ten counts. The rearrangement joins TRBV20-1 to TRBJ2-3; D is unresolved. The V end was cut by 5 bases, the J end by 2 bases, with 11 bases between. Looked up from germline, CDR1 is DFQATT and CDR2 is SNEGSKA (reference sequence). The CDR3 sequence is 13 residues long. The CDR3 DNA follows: TGCAGTGCTTGCCGGGCTCACACAGATACGCAGTATTTT. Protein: CSACRAHTDTQYF.

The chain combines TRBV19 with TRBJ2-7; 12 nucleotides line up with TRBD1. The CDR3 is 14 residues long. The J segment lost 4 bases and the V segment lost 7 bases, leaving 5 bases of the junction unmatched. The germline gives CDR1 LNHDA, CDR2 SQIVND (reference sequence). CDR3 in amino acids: CASTPGQGAYEQYF. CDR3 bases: TGTGCCAGTACTCCGGGACAGGGGGCTTACGAGCAGTACTTC.

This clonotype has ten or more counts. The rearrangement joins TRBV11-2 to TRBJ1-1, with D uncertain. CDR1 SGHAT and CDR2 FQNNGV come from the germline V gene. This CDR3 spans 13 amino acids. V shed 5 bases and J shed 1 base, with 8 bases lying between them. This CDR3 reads CASSLDWNTEAFF. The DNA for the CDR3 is TGTGCCAGCAGCCTGGATTGGAACACTGAAGCTTTCTTT.

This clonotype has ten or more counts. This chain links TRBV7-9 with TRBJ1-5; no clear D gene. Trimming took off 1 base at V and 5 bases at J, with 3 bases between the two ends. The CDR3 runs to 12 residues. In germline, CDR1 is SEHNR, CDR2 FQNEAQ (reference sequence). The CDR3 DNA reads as TGTGCCAGCAGCTTAGGGTATCAGCCCCAGCATTTT. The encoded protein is CASSLGYQPQHF.